The rows below give T cell receptor beta chains drawn from one sample of a study of T cell repertoires in cytomegalovirus infection. TCRdb reprocessed the reads with MiXCR, giving one entry per CDR3 protein. Of about 490,000 distinct CDR3 sequences detected, approximately 10% appear once; the ten largest clones hold about 9.4%. Sequencing was done on a sample of PBMCs. The receptor source for this set is a human donor in good health (CMV status not recorded). Some clones in this sample may be carry-over from other donors' samples. Both conserved end residues are part of each CDR3. The order of the fields is CDR3 length, V gene, clone size, CDR3 protein. Size is stated for part of the rows, as once, few or many counts, or as a class when the clone is expanded.

17 TRBV7-9 many CASSLATGTGKNQPQHF
13 TRBV10-3 many CAISPRDTDTQYF
13 TRBV4-2 many CASSPGLPDTQYF
16 TRBV24-1 few CATSDPGLAGVAEQFF
11 TRBV28 few CASSLSQDQYF
12 TRBV20-1 NA CSAVSGTQTQYF
12 TRBV4-1 few CASSQEGVTQYF
13 TRBV7-9 many CASSSPGHNEQFF
13 TRBV15 many CATSRDPAYGYTF
15 TRBV20-1 many CSARANDRVGTEAFF
13 TRBV29-1 few CSVRDSPGSEAFF
14 TRBV2 many CASSGAQALWVQHF
14 TRBV7-2 many CASSTPGQYNEQFF
14 TRBV19 many CASISSGKYYGYTF
16 TRBV4-1 many CASSQGLAGSTDTQYF
14 TRBV7-2 many CASSLNPRYSPLHF
13 TRBV20-1 few CSLTSGGVYEQFF
16 TRBV7-9 NA CASSFVSGQGSYEQYF
16 TRBV7-9 many CASSFAQREGGDTQYF
15 TRBV12-3/TRBV12-4 few CASSYSGGGTRELFF
15 TRBV5-4 NA CASSLIGDSGNEQFF
16 TRBV12-3/TRBV12-4 many CASSLAGGVGNQPQHF